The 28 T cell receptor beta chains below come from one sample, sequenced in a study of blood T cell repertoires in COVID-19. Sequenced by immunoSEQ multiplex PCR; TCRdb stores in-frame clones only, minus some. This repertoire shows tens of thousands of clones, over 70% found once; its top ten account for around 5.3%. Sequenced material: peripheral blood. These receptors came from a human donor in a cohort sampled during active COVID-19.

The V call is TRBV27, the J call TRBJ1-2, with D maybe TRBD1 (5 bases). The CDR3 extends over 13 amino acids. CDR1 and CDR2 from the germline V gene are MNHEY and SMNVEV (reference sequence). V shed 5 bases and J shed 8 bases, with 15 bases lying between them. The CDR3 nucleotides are TGTGCCAGCAGTGCAAACCGGGGGAAGGGCTACACCTTC. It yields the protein CASSANRGKGYTF.

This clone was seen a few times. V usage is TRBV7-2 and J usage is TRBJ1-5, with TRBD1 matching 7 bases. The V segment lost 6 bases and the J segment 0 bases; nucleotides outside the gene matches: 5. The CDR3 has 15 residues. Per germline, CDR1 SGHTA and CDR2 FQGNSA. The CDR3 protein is CASSKDRNSNQPQHF. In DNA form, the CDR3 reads TGTGCCAGCAGTAAGGACAGGAATAGCAATCAGCCCCAGCATTTT.

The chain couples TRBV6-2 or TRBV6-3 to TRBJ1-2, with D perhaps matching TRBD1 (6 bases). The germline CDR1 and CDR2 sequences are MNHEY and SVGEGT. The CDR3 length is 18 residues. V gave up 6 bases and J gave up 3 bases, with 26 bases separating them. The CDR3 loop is CASSPTRLGGLRDYGYTF. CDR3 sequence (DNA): TGTGCCAGCAGCCCTACCAGACTCGGGGGGCTTAGAGACTATGGCTACACCTTC.

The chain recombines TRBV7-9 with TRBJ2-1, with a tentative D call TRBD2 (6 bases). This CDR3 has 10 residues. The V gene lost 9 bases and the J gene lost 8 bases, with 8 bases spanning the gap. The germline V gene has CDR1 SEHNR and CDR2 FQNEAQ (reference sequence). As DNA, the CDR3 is TGTGCCAGTGGCGGGGATGAGCAGTTCTTC. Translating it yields CASGGDEQFF.

The CDR3 sequence is CASSLEVGGSRGYTF. The CDR3 nucleotides are TGCGCCAGCAGCTTGGAGGTGGGGGGATCGCGAGGCTACACCTTC. The J gene is TRBJ1-2, the V gene TRBV5-1; D perhaps matches TRBD1 (5 bases). Germline V gives CDR1 SGHRS, CDR2 YFSETQ. V lost 0 bases and J lost 8, with 17 bases in between. CDR3 size: 15 residues. Looking up the rest from reference TRBV5-1 and TRBJ1-2 gives the full variable domain: KAGVTQTPRYLIKTRGQQVTLSCSPISGHRSVSWYQQTPGQGLQFLFEYFSETQRNKGNFPGRFSGRQFSNSRSEMNVSTLELGDSALYLCASSLEVGGSRGYTFGSGTRLTVV.

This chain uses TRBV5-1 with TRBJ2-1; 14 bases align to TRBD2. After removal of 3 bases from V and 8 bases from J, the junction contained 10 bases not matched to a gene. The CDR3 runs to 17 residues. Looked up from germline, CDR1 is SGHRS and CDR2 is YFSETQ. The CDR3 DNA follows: TGCGCCAGCAGCTCGGGACTAGCGGGGGCGCTTGGGCATGAGCAGTTCTTC. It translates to CASSSGLAGALGHEQFF. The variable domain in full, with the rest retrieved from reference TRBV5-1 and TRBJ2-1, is KAGVTQTPRYLIKTRGQQVTLSCSPISGHRSVSWYQQTPGQGLQFLFEYFSETQRNKGNFPGRFSGRQFSNSRSEMNVSTLELGDSALYLCASSSGLAGALGHEQFFGPGTRLTVL.

The CDR3 sequence is CASSPGLGTLNTGELFF. The CDR3 DNA sequence: TGTGCCAGCAGCCCTGGACTAGGGACCTTGAACACCGGGGAGCTGTTTTTT. The V and J genes are TRBV9 and TRBJ2-2; 7 bases line up with TRBD2. This CDR3 is built from 17 residues. Germline V gene sequence: CDR1 SGDLS, CDR2 YYNGEE. The trim removed 4 bases at V and 1 base at J, leaving 10 bases unmatched. The whole variable domain, remainder taken from reference TRBV9 and TRBJ2-2, is DSGVTQTPKHLITATGQRVTLRCSPRSGDLSVYWYQQSLDQGLQFLIQYYNGEERAKGNILERFSAQQFPDLHSELNLSSLELGDSALYFCASSPGLGTLNTGELFFGEGSRLTVL.

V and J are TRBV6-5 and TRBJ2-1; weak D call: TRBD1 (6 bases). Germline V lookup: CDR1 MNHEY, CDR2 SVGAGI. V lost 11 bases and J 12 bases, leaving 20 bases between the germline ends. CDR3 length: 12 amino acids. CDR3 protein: CAGSRDTTGQFF. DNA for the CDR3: TGTGCCGGGTCCCGGGACACAACTGGGCAGTTCTTC.

CDR3 sequence: CASIVDRVGTEAFF. Written as DNA, the CDR3 is TGTGCCAGCATCGTTGACAGGGTCGGCACTGAAGCTTTCTTT. This chain joins TRBV6-5 and TRBJ1-1, with TRBD1 identical over 7 bases. CDR1 is MNHEY, CDR2 SVGAGI, per germline. The CDR3 is 14 amino acids. The ends lost 7 bases at V and 4 bases at J; junction bases unmatched: 9.

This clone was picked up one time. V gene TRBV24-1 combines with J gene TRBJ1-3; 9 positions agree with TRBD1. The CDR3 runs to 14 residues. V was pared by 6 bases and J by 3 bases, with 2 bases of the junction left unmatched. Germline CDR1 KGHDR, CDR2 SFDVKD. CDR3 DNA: TGTGCCACCAGTTGGACAGGGGATGGAAACACCATATATTTT. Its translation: CATSWTGDGNTIYF.

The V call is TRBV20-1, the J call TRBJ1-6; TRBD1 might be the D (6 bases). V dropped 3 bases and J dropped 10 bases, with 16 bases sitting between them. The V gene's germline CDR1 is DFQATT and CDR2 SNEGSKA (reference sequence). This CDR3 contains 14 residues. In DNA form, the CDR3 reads TGCAGTGCTAGTCCCCAGGGGCCGGGCTCACCCCTCCACTTT. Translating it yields CSASPQGPGSPLHF.

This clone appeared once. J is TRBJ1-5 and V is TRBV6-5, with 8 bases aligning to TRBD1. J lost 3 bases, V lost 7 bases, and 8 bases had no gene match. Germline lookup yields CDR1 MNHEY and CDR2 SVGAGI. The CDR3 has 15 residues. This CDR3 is CASKTGGRDNQPQHF. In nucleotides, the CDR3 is TGTGCCAGCAAAACAGGGGGAAGGGACAATCAGCCCCAGCATTTT.

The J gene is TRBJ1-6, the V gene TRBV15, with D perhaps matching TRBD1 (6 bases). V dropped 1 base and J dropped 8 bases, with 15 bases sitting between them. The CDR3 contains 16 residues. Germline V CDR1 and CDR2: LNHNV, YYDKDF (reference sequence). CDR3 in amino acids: CATSRVVGRGDSPLHF. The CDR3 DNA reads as TGTGCCACCAGCAGAGTAGTGGGCAGGGGTGATTCACCCCTCCACTTT.

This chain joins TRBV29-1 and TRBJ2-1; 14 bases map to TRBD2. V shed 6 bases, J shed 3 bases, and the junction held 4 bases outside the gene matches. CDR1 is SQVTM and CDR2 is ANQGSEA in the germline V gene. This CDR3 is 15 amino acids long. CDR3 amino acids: CSVGTSGGFYNEQFF. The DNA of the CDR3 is TGCAGCGTAGGGACTAGCGGGGGTTTCTACAATGAGCAGTTCTTC.

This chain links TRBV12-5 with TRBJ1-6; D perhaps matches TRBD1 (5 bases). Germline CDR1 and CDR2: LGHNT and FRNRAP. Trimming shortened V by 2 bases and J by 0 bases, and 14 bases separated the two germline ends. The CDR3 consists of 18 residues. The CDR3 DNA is TGTGCTAGTGGTTTGTGGATTGGGGGGAGCTCCTATAATTCACCCCTCCACTTT. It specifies CASGLWIGGSSYNSPLHF.

The CDR3 region is CASMANTEAFF. CDR3 DNA: TGTGCCAGCATGGCGAACACTGAAGCTTTCTTT. This rearrangement joins TRBV5-5 to TRBJ1-1, with D unresolved. This CDR3 spans 11 amino acids. V was clipped by 6 bases and J by 1 base, with 4 bases between them. Germline loops: CDR1 SGHKS, CDR2 YYEKEE (reference sequence).

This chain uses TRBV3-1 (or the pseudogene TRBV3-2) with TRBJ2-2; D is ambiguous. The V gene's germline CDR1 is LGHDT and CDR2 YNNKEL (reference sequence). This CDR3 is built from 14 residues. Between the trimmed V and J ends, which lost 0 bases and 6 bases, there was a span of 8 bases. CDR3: CASSQDFSSGELFF. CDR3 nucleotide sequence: TGTGCCAGCAGCCAAGATTTTAGTTCCGGGGAGCTGTTTTTT.

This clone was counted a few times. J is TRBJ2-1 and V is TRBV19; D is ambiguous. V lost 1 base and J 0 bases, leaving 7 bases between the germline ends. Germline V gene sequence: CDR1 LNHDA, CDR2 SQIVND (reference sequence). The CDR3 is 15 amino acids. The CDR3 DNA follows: TGTGCCAGTAGTATAGCGGCTAGCTCCTACAATGAGCAGTTCTTC. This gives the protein CASSIAASSYNEQFF.

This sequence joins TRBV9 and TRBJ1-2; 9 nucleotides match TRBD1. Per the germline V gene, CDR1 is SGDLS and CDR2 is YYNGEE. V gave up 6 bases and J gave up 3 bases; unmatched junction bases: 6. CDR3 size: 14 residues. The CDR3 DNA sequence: TGTGCCAGCAATCCGGGACAGGGTTACTATGGCTACACCTTC. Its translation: CASNPGQGYYGYTF.

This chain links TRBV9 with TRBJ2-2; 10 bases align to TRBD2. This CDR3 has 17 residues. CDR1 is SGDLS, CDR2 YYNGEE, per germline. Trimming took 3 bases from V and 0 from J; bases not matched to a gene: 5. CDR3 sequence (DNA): TGTGCCAGCAGCGCTACACTAGCGGGGCCGAACACCGGGGAGCTGTTTTTT. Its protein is CASSATLAGPNTGELFF.

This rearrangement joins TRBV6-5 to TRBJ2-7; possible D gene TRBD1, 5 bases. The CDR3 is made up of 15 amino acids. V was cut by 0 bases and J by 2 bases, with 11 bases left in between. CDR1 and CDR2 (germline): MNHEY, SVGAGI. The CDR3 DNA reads TGTGCCAGCAGTTACTCGAAGGGGTACGCCTACGAGCAGTACTTC. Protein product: CASSYSKGYAYEQYF.

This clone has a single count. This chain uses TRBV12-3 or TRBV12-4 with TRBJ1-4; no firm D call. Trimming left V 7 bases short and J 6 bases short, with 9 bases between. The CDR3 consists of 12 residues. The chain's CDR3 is CASIRHDEKLFF. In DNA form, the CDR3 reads TGTGCCAGCATTCGACACGATGAAAAACTGTTTTTT.

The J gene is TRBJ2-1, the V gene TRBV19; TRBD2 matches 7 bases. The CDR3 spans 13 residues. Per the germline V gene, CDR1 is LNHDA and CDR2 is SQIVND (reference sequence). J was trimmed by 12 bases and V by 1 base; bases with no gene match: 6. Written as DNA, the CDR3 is TGTGCCAGTAGTATAGTTGGGGGGGGTCGGCAGTTCTTC. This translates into CASSIVGGGRQFF.

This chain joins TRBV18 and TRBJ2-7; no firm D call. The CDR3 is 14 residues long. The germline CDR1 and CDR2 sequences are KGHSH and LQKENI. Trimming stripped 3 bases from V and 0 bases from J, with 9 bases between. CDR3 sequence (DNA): TGTGCCAGCTCACCGGAGTCGAACTCCTACGAGCAGTACTTC. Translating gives CASSPESNSYEQYF.

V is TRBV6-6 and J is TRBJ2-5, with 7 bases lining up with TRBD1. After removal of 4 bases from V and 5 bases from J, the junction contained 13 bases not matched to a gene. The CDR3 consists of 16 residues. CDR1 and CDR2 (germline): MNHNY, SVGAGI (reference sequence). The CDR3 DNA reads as TGTGCCAGCAGTTCTGAGAAGACAGGGTGGAGGGAGACCCAGTACTTC. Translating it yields CASSSEKTGWRETQYF.

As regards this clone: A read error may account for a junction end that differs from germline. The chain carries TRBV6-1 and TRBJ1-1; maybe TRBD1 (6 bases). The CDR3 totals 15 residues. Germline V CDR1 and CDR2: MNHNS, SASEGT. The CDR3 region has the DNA TGTGCCAGCAGGGAAGTTTGGACAGTGAACACTGAAGCTTTCTTT. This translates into CASREVWTVNTEAFF.

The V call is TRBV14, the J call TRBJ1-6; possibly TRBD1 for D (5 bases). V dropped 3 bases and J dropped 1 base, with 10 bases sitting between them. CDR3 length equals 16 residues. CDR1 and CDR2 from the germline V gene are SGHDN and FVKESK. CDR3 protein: CASSHRAGSYNSPLHF. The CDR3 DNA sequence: TGTGCCAGCAGCCACCGGGCAGGGTCCTATAATTCACCCCTCCACTTT.

The CDR3 here is CASSEIYITQYF. CDR3 DNA: TGCGCCAGCAGTGAGATATATATTACGCAGTATTTT. The rearrangement joins TRBV10-2 to TRBJ2-3; D gene ambiguous. V shed 2 bases and J shed 8 bases, with 8 bases lying between them. Germline V gene sequence: CDR1 WSHSY, CDR2 SAAADI. This CDR3 contains 12 residues.